This entry describes one T cell receptor beta chain. Its antigen remains undetermined. Base-call qualities are not available, and no considerably larger clone is one nucleotide away. RNA was extracted with the RNeasy kit and 0.5 to 1 ug was reverse transcribed using random hexamers. The immunoSEQ multiplex PCR assay, covering 54 Vbeta and 13 Jbeta segments, was used to amplify TCR beta CDR3 regions. To correct PCR amplification bias, a synthetic template baseline was used for both primer optimization and computational correction. As for the original processing: Reads were annotated to V, D and J genes per IMGT and analyzed with immunoSEQ Analyzer, keeping only productive sequences. Clonality was calculated as one minus the Shannon entropy normalized by log2 of the number of productive unique sequences. For each patient and control, public and private clones were evaluated within the 100 most prevalent clones. A clone was defined as Susac-specific if it was absent from the healthy and MS cohorts, from roughly 1,000 published viral clones and from other ImmuneACCESS disease sequences. TCRdb handled the public reads itself, with Q25 trimming in fastp and clone calling in MiXCR, and kept productive beta chains. Rows merge per CDR3 protein into single entries with the most common DNA and genes. These V and J calls derive from TCRdb rather than the authors' analysis. Present in this sample are roughly 160,000 distinct CDR3 sequences, 95% to 96% of which were seen just once. The ten largest clones take up roughly 0.12% of the sample.

Peripheral blood CD8+ and CD4+ T cells from healthy donors, Susac syndrome patients and multiple sclerosis patients were profiled by high-throughput TCR beta sequencing. Recently defined diagnostic criteria for definite or probable disease were met by the Susac syndrome patients. Bulk CD8+ and CD4+ T cells were purified magnetically by negative isolation, whereas CD8+ TEMRA cells were enriched by FACS. Blood was drawn into EDTA tubes, processed within 24 hours, and PBMCs were isolated by density gradient centrifugation. PBMCs intended for TCR sequencing were cryopreserved in liquid nitrogen and were subsequently thawed in a 37 degrees C water bath. Purity of sorted or isolated CD4+, CD8+ and CD8+ TEMRA cells was at least 90%. This sample is part of a study of CD8 T cells in Susac syndrome (dated by TCRdb to between 2018 and 2020). For context, the study as a whole: Among the Susac syndrome patients who were sequenced, clinically active disease was present in six and clinical remission was observed in fewer than 10. At blood withdrawal, Susac syndrome patients were therapy-naive, treated with corticosteroids (with IVIg additionally given to some), or treated with IVIg alone. Whether CD8+ T cell activation and differentiation in Susac syndrome was antigen driven was tested using repertoire sequencing.

Relative to germline, V is missing 1 base and J is missing 7 bases, with 8 bases of the junction outside any gene match. The cysteine opens and the phenylalanine closes a CDR3 of 16 amino acids. CDR3 DNA only is kept here, 48 bases in frame from base 1. Via the germline V gene (reference sequence), CDR1 is SEHNR and CDR2 FQNEAQ. Broad study findings and their caveats: The CD4+ T cell repertoire of patients with Susac syndrome showed no detectable clonal expansion. The number of individuals in the TCR sequencing and HLA analysis was acknowledged as relatively small.

Material: CD4+ T cells from PBMCs. The receptor chain draws on TRBV7-9 and TRBJ2-7, and TRBD2 aligns with 12 junction nucleotides. The sequence came from a human donor with Susac syndrome. The CDR3 in this case is CASSLGTTSGSGEQYF. Here is the DNA: TGTGCCAGCAGCTTAGGCACGACTAGCGGGAGCGGGGAGCAGTACTTC.